This paragraph covers one T cell receptor (beta chain) sequence. The data were produced by immunoSEQ multiplex PCR, yet TCRdb's version contains in-frame clones alone and is incomplete. This sample has 250,000 or so clones, with approximately 89% found just once. This specimen belongs to a study of blood T cell repertoires in COVID-19. Looking at the study overall: Both acute and convalescent COVID-19 samples were obtained from the United States, Italy and Spain.

Exposed enrollees had met someone with a PCR-confirmed or clinician-diagnosed COVID-19 case at some point within the 2 weeks before study entry. The CDR3 has 13 amino acids. The J segment lost 7 bases and the V segment lost 2 bases, leaving 2 bases of the junction unmatched. Germline values: CDR1 LGHDT, CDR2 YNNKEL (reference sequence). Source material: PBMCs or T cells enriched from blood (not recorded which). This chain uses TRBV3-1 (or the pseudogene TRBV3-2) with TRBJ2-7; 10 nucleotides align to TRBD2. The source is a woman aged 40 to 50 who had been exposed to COVID-19. CDR3 in amino acids: CASSQLSGGEQYF. DNA of the CDR3: TGTGCCAGCAGCCAACTTAGCGGGGGGGAGCAGTACTTC.